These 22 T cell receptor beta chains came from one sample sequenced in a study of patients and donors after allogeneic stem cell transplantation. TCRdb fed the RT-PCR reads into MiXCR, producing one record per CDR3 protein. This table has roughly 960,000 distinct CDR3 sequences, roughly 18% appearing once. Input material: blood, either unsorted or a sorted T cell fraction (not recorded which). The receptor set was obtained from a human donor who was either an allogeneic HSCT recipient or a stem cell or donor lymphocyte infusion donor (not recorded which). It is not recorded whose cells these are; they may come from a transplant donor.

CDR3 protein: CSVDSANEQFF. The CDR3 DNA reads as TGCAGCGTTGACTCTGCGAATGAGCAGTTCTTC. The rearrangement links TRBV29-1 to TRBJ2-1; D is undetermined. V gave up 3 bases and J gave up 7 bases, with 7 bases separating them. The CDR3 is made up of 11 amino acids. The V gene's germline CDR1 is SQVTM and CDR2 ANQGSEA.

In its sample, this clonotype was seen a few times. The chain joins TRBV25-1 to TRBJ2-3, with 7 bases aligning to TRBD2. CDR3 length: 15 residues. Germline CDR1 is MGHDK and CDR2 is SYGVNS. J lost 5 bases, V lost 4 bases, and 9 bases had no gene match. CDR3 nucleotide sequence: TGTGCCAGCAGTGTTCGAGCGGGGCGCAAAGATACGCAGTATTTT. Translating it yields CASSVRAGRKDTQYF.

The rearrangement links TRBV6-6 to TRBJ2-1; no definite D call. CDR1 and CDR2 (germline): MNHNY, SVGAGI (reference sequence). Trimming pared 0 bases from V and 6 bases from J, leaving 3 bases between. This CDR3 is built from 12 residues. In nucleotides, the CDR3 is TGTGCCAGCAGTTACTCGATCAATGAGCAGTTCTTC. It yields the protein CASSYSINEQFF.

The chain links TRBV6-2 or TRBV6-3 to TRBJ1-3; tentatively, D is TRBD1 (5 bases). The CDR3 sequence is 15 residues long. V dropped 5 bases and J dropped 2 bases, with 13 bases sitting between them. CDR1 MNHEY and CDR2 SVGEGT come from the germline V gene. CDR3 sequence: CASSPRTPTGNTIYF. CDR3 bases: TGTGCCAGCAGTCCGCGGACACCGACTGGAAACACCATATATTTT.

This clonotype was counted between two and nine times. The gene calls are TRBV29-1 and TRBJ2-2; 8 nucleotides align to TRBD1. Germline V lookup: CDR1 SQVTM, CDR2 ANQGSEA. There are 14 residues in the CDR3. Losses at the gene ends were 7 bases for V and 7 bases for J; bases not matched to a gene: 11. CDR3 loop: CSAGQGSYIGELFF. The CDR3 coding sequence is TGCAGCGCCGGACAGGGATCGTACATCGGGGAGCTGTTTTTT.

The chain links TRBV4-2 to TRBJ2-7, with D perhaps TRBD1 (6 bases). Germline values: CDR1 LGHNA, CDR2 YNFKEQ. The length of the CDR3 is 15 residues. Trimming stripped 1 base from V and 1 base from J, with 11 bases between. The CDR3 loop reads CASSQGQALSYEQYF. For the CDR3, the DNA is TGTGCCAGCAGCCAAGGACAGGCTCTTTCCTACGAGCAGTACTTC.

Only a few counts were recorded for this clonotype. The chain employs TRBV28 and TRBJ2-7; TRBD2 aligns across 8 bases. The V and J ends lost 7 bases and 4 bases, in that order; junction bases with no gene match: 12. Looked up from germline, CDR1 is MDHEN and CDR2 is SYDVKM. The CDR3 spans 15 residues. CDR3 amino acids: CASTYGASGYYEQYF. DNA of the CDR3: TGTGCCAGCACCTATGGGGCTAGCGGGTATTACGAGCAGTACTTC.

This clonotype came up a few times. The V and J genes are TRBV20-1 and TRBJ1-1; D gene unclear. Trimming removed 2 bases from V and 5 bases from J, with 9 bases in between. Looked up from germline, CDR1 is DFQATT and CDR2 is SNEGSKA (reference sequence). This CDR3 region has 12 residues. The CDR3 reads CSARSRRTEAFF. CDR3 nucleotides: TGCAGTGCTAGAAGCAGGCGGACTGAAGCTTTCTTT.

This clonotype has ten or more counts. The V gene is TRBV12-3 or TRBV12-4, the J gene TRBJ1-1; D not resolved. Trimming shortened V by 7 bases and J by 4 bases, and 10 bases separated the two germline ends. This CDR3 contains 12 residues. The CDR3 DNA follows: TGTGCCAGCATCCGACGGGGCACTGAAGCTTTCTTT. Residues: CASIRRGTEAFF.

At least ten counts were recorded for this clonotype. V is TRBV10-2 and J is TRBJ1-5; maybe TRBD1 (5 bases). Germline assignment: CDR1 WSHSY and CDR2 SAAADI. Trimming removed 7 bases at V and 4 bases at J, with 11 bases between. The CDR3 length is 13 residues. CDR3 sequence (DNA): TGCGCCAGCACGGGGCGGGGAAATCAGCCCCAGCATTTT. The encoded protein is CASTGRGNQPQHF.

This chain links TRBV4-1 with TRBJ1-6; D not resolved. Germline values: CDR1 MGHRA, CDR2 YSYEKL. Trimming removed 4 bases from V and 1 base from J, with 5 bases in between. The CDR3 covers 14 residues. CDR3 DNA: TGCGCCAGCAGCCCCACATCCTATAATTCACCCCTCCACTTT. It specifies CASSPTSYNSPLHF.

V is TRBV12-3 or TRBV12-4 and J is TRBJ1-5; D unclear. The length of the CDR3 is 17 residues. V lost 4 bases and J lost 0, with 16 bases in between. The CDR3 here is CASSWKGPFYSNQPQHF. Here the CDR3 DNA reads TGTGCCAGCAGTTGGAAGGGCCCCTTCTATAGCAATCAGCCCCAGCATTTT.

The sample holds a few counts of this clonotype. The CDR3 DNA reads TGTGCCAGCAGCCCCAAAGGGGGGAATTCACCCCTCCACTTT. Its translation is CASSPKGGNSPLHF. The chain employs TRBV7-9 and TRBJ1-6, with D perhaps TRBD1 (6 bases). Looked up from germline, CDR1 is SEHNR and CDR2 is FQNEAQ (reference sequence). V lost 5 bases, J lost 7 bases, and 12 bases lay in between. This CDR3 is built from 14 residues.

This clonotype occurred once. The CDR3 protein is CASSLGSGPINYGYTF. CDR3 DNA sequence: TGTGCCAGCAGCTTGGGGTCGGGACCGATTAACTATGGCTACACCTTC. The rearrangement joins TRBV5-5 to TRBJ1-2, with a tentative D call TRBD1 (5 bases). The CDR3 sequence is 16 residues long. The germline V and J ends were trimmed by 0 bases and 1 base, with 13 bases remaining between them. From germline, CDR1 is SGHKS and CDR2 YYEKEE (reference sequence).

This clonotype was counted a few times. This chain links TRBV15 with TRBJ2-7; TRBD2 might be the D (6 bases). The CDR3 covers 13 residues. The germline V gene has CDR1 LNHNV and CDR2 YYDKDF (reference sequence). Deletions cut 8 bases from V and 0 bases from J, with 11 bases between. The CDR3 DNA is TGTGCCACCGCGGCGGGGCCCTCCTACGAGCAGTACTTC. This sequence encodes CATAAGPSYEQYF.

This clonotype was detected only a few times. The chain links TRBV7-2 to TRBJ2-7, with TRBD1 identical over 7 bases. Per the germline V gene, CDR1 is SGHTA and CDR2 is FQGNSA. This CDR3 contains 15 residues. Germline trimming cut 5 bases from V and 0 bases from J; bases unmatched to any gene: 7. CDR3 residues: CASSPPGTASYEQYF. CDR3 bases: TGTGCCAGCAGCCCCCCGGGGACAGCCTCCTACGAGCAGTACTTC.

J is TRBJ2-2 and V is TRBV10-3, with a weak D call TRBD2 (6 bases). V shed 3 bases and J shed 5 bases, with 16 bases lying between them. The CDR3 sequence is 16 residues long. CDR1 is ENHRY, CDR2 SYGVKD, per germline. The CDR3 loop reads CAISDFSTGLTGELFF. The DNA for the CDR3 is TGTGCCATCAGTGATTTCTCGACGGGACTTACCGGGGAGCTGTTTTTT.

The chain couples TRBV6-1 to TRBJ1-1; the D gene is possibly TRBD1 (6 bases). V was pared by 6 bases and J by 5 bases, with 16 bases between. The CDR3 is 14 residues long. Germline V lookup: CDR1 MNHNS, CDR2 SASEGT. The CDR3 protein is CASRSTQGGTEAFF. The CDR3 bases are TGTGCCAGCAGGTCGACTCAAGGGGGGACTGAAGCTTTCTTT.

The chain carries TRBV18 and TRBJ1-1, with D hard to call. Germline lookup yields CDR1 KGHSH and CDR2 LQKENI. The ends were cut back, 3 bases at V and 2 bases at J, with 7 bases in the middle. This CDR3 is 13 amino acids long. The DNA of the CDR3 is TGTGCCAGCTCACCCACTTATAACACTGAAGCTTTCTTT. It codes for CASSPTYNTEAFF. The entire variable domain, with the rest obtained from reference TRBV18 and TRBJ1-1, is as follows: NAGVMQNPRHLVRRRGQEARLRCSPMKGHSHVYWYRQLPEEGLKFMVYLQKENIIDESGMPKERFSAEFPKEGPSILRIQQVVRGDSAAYFCASSPTYNTEAFFGQGTRLTVV.

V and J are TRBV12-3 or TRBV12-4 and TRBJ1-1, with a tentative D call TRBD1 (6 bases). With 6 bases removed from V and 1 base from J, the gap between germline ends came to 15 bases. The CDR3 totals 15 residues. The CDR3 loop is CASRAGQLKNTEAFF. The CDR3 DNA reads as TGTGCCAGCAGAGCGGGACAACTAAAGAACACTGAAGCTTTCTTT.

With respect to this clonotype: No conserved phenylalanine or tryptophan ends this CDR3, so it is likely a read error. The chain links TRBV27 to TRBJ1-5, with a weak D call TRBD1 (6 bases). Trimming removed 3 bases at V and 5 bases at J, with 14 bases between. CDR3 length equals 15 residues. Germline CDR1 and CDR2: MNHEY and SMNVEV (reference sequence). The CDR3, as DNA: TGTGCCAGCAGTTTGGGAGGGGGGTCGGATCAGCCCCAGCATTCT. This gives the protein CASSLGGGSDQPQHS.

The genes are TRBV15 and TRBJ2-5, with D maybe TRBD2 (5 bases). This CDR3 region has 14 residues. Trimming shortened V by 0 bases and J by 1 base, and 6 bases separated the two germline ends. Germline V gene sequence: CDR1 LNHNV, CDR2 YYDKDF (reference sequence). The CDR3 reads CATSREGVQETQYF. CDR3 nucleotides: TGTGCCACCAGCAGAGAGGGAGTCCAAGAGACCCAGTACTTC.